The sequence of this T cell receptor beta chain was determined in a study of CD8 T cells in Susac syndrome (dated by TCRdb to 2018 to 2020). A note on the overall study: Among the Susac syndrome patients who were sequenced, clinically active disease was present in roughly six and clinical remission was observed in roughly eight. The study used repertoire sequencing to test whether antigen drove CD8+ T cell activation and differentiation in Susac syndrome. Susac syndrome patients were therapy-naive, on corticosteroids (some also receiving IVIg), or on IVIg alone at blood withdrawal.

On this clonotype: There is no known antigen for this receptor. Base qualities are not provided; no much larger clone lies one nucleotide away.

High-throughput TCR beta sequencing profiled peripheral blood CD8+ and CD4+ T cells from healthy donors, Susac syndrome patients and multiple sclerosis patients. The Susac syndrome patients fulfilled recently defined diagnostic criteria for definite or probable disease. Bulk CD8+ and CD4+ T cells were purified magnetically by negative isolation, whereas CD8+ TEMRA cells were enriched by FACS. Blood was collected in EDTA tubes and processed within 24 hours, with PBMCs isolated through density gradient centrifugation. PBMCs destined for TCR sequencing were cryopreserved in liquid nitrogen and later thawed in a 37 °C water bath. The sorted or isolated CD4+, CD8+ and CD8+ TEMRA cells had a purity of 90% or higher. Reading the germline V gene (reference sequence) gives CDR1 MNHNY and CDR2 SVGAGI. The CDR3 measures 14 amino acids from cysteine to phenylalanine. Just the 42-base CDR3 DNA is kept, in frame starting at base 1. Trimming accounts for 6 bases at V and 3 bases at J, while the number of junction bases matched to no gene is 3.

RNA was extracted using the RNeasy kit, and about 0.5 to 1 ug of the RNA was reverse transcribed with random hexamers. The immunoSEQ multiplex PCR assay, which covers 54 Vbeta and 13 Jbeta segments, was used to amplify TCR beta CDR3 regions. Bias from PCR amplification was corrected by using a synthetic template baseline for primer optimization and for computational correction. The published analysis was carried out like this. Only productive sequences were kept, with reads annotated to V, D and J genes according to IMGT and analyzed in immunoSEQ Analyzer. Clonality was calculated as one minus the Shannon entropy normalized by log2 of the number of productive unique sequences. Public and private clones were assessed among the 100 most prevalent clones of each patient and control. A clone was defined as Susac-specific if it was absent from the healthy and MS cohorts, from 1052 published viral clones and from other ImmuneACCESS disease sequences. The public reads were run again by TCRdb, first through fastp at Q25 and then through MiXCR, and only productive beta chains were kept. Identical CDR3 protein sequences are pooled into one entry, listed with their most common genes and DNA. TCRdb assigned the V and J calls; the authors' analysis was not used. Recorded for this sample are about 240,000 distinct CDR3 sequences; about 96% of them occurred a single time. The leading ten clones occupy approximately 0.1% of the sample.

Overall study results and their limits: The CD4+ T cell repertoire of patients with Susac syndrome showed no detectable clonal expansion. The study acknowledged that relatively few individuals were included in the TCR sequencing and HLA analysis.

In this chain, TRBV6-6 is recombined with TRBJ2-3; 10 nucleotides in the junction match TRBD1. The specimen sequenced was CD4+ T cells from PBMCs. The TCR originated in a human donor with Susac syndrome. Read as DNA, the sequence is TGTGCCAGCAGGACGGGACAGGGGACAGATACGCAGTATTTT. This gives the protein CASRTGQGTDTQYF.